These T cell receptor beta chains were read from a single sample in a study of blood T cell repertoires in COVID-19. The table came from immunoSEQ multiplex PCR; TCRdb's copy has only in-frame clones and leaves some out. Of about 290,000 clones listed, about nine tenths are singletons. Sequencing used PBMCs or T cells enriched from blood (not recorded which). These receptors came from a woman aged 40 to 55 who had recovered from COVID-19. Each CDR3 is given with its conserved first and last residue. The order of the fields is D gene, clone size, V gene, J gene, CDR3 protein, CDR3 DNA. A D gene is named only where the DNA matches it firmly. Not all rows give a size; the values are once, few, many and, for expanded clones, a class.

d_gene: .
abundance: .
v_gene: TRBV10-3
j_gene: TRBJ2-7
CDR3aa: CATYLQGEQYF
CDR3nt: TGTGCCACCTACTTACAGGGCGAGCAGTACTTC

d_gene: .
abundance: .
v_gene: TRBV30
j_gene: TRBJ1-6
CDR3aa: CAWSRGRANNSPLHF
CDR3nt: TGTGCCTGGAGTCGAGGGCGAGCCAATAATTCACCCCTCCACTTT

d_gene: .
abundance: .
v_gene: TRBV28
j_gene: TRBJ1-1
CDR3aa: CASSPETGVNTEAFF
CDR3nt: TGTGCCAGCAGCCCTGAAACGGGGGTGAACACTGAAGCTTTCTTT

d_gene: TRBD2
abundance: .
v_gene: TRBV9
j_gene: TRBJ2-6
CDR3aa: CASTPSIVLAGSSGANVLTF
CDR3nt: TGTGCCAGCACCCCCTCGATCGTACTAGCGGGAAGCTCTGGGGCCAACGTCCTGACTTTC

d_gene: TRBD1
abundance: .
v_gene: TRBV6-5
j_gene: TRBJ2-7
CDR3aa: CASSSGQGTYEQYF
CDR3nt: TGTGCCAGCAGTTCAGGACAGGGGACTTACGAGCAGTACTTC

d_gene: .
abundance: .
v_gene: TRBV5-6
j_gene: TRBJ1-2
CDR3aa: CASSYYSNYGYTF
CDR3nt: TGTGCCAGCAGCTATTATTCTAACTATGGCTACACCTTC

d_gene: TRBD1
abundance: .
v_gene: TRBV2
j_gene: TRBJ1-2
CDR3aa: CASNLPRPGQGALGAYGYTF
CDR3nt: TGTGCCAGCAATCTCCCACGACCGGGACAGGGGGCGTTAGGGGCCTATGGCTACACCTTC

d_gene: .
abundance: .
v_gene: TRBV5-4
j_gene: TRBJ2-7
CDR3aa: CASSLAGTLAYEQYF
CDR3nt: TGTGCCAGCAGCTTGGCTGGGACATTAGCCTACGAGCAGTACTTC

d_gene: .
abundance: once
v_gene: TRBV5-1
j_gene: TRBJ2-1
CDR3aa: CASSFGSTHSNEQFF
CDR3nt: TGCGCCAGCAGCTTCGGCTCAACTCACAGCAATGAGCAGTTCTTC

d_gene: .
abundance: .
v_gene: TRBV28
j_gene: TRBJ1-5
CDR3aa: CASIDRVNQPQHF
CDR3nt: TGTGCCAGCATCGACAGAGTGAATCAGCCCCAGCATTTT

d_gene: TRBD1
abundance: .
v_gene: TRBV4-1
j_gene: TRBJ1-3
CDR3aa: CASSQGEPRDRFSGNTIYF
CDR3nt: TGCGCCAGCAGCCAAGGGGAACCGCGGGACAGGTTCTCTGGAAACACCATATATTTT

d_gene: .
abundance: .
v_gene: TRBV5-6
j_gene: TRBJ1-1
CDR3aa: CASSLRTENTEAFF
CDR3nt: TGTGCCAGCAGCTTGAGGACAGAGAACACTGAAGCTTTCTTT

d_gene: TRBD1
abundance: .
v_gene: TRBV5-5
j_gene: TRBJ1-5
CDR3aa: CASSPHPGQGRNNQPQHF
CDR3nt: TGTGCCAGCAGCCCTCACCCGGGACAGGGTAGGAACAATCAGCCCCAGCATTTT

d_gene: TRBD2
abundance: .
v_gene: TRBV11-2
j_gene: TRBJ2-3
CDR3aa: CASSRGLAGSTDTQYF
CDR3nt: TGTGCCAGCAGCCGCGGACTAGCGGGGTCCACAGATACGCAGTATTTT

d_gene: TRBD2
abundance: .
v_gene: TRBV27
j_gene: TRBJ2-2
CDR3aa: CASSPRTSVTTNTGELFF
CDR3nt: TGTGCCAGCAGTCCACGGACTAGCGTTACCACGAACACCGGGGAGCTGTTTTTT

d_gene: TRBD1
abundance: .
v_gene: TRBV18
j_gene: TRBJ1-2
CDR3aa: CASSTDREGYGYTF
CDR3nt: TGTGCCAGCTCAACGGACAGGGAGGGCTATGGCTACACCTTC

d_gene: TRBD1
abundance: few
v_gene: TRBV11-1
j_gene: TRBJ2-3
CDR3aa: CASSWRTGGRDTQYF
CDR3nt: TGTGCCAGCAGCTGGCGGACAGGGGGCAGGGATACGCAGTATTTT

d_gene: .
abundance: .
v_gene: TRBV7-3
j_gene: TRBJ1-1
CDR3aa: CASSLTGGPGGLTEAFF
CDR3nt: TGTGCCAGCAGCTTAACGGGCGGGCCCGGAGGTCTCACTGAAGCTTTCTTT

d_gene: .
abundance: .
v_gene: TRBV4-3
j_gene: TRBJ1-1
CDR3aa: CASSHWRNTEAFF
CDR3nt: TGCGCCAGCAGCCATTGGAGGAACACTGAAGCTTTCTTT

d_gene: .
abundance: .
v_gene: TRBV21-1
j_gene: TRBJ1-1
CDR3aa: CASSKSLNTEAFF
CDR3nt: TGTGCCAGCAGCAAAAGCCTGAACACTGAAGCTTTCTTT

d_gene: .
abundance: .
v_gene: TRBV20-1
j_gene: TRBJ2-1
CDR3aa: CSASRGGVYNEQFF
CDR3nt: TGCAGTGCTAGTAGGGGCGGGGTCTACAATGAGCAGTTCTTC

d_gene: .
abundance: .
v_gene: TRBV19
j_gene: TRBJ1-2
CDR3aa: CASSIGGERPNYGYTF
CDR3nt: TGTGCCAGTAGTATAGGGGGAGAGCGCCCGAACTATGGCTACACCTTC

d_gene: .
abundance: .
v_gene: TRBV29-1
j_gene: TRBJ2-7
CDR3aa: CSVGTVSSYEQYF
CDR3nt: TGCAGCGTTGGGACAGTGAGCTCCTACGAGCAGTACTTC

d_gene: TRBD1
abundance: .
v_gene: TRBV6-1
j_gene: TRBJ1-1
CDR3aa: CASSEELGTGGGLTEAFF
CDR3nt: TGTGCCAGCAGTGAAGAGCTGGGGACAGGGGGAGGGTTAACTGAAGCTTTCTTT

d_gene: .
abundance: .
v_gene: TRBV5-5
j_gene: TRBJ1-5
CDR3aa: CASSLDREGLNQPQHF
CDR3nt: TGTGCCAGCAGCTTGGACAGGGAGGGGTTGAATCAGCCCCAGCATTTT

d_gene: .
abundance: .
v_gene: TRBV7-8
j_gene: TRBJ1-6
CDR3aa: CASSLALHNSPLHF
CDR3nt: TGTGCCAGCAGCTTAGCACTGCATAATTCACCCCTCCACTTT

d_gene: TRBD1
abundance: .
v_gene: TRBV19
j_gene: TRBJ2-7
CDR3aa: CASRTTGTGGNEQYF
CDR3nt: TGTGCCAGTAGGACCACCGGGACAGGGGGAAACGAGCAGTACTTC

d_gene: TRBD1
abundance: .
v_gene: TRBV6-7
j_gene: TRBJ2-7
CDR3aa: CASSFTFRDRFFYPIAFYEQYF
CDR3nt: TGTGCCAGCAGTTTCACCTTTAGGGACAGGTTTTTCTACCCTATTGCATTTTACGAGCAGTACTTC

d_gene: TRBD1
abundance: .
v_gene: TRBV7-2
j_gene: TRBJ1-3
CDR3aa: CASSHGGGQGGNTIYF
CDR3nt: TGTGCCAGCAGCCACGGGGGGGGACAGGGAGGAAACACCATATATTTT

d_gene: TRBD1
abundance: .
v_gene: TRBV10-3
j_gene: TRBJ1-1
CDR3aa: CAISERDRREAFF
CDR3nt: TGTGCCATCAGTGAACGGGACAGGAGAGAAGCTTTCTTT

d_gene: .
abundance: few
v_gene: TRBV11-2
j_gene: TRBJ2-1
CDR3aa: CASTFGNNEQFF
CDR3nt: TGTGCCAGCACCTTTGGCAACAATGAGCAGTTCTTC

d_gene: TRBD2
abundance: .
v_gene: TRBV9
j_gene: TRBJ2-3
CDR3aa: CASSPRAGGPEDTQYF
CDR3nt: TGTGCCAGCAGCCCCCGGGCGGGGGGGCCGGAAGATACGCAGTATTTT

d_gene: .
abundance: once
v_gene: TRBV5-6
j_gene: TRBJ2-7
CDR3aa: CASSLAGTLWEQYF
CDR3nt: TGTGCCAGCAGCTTGGCCGGGACACTGTGGGAGCAGTACTTC

d_gene: .
abundance: .
v_gene: TRBV18
j_gene: TRBJ2-7
CDR3aa: CASSPRGARREQYF
CDR3nt: TGTGCCAGCTCACCCCGGGGGGCAAGGAGGGAGCAGTACTTC

d_gene: .
abundance: .
v_gene: TRBV18
j_gene: TRBJ2-7
CDR3aa: CASSPFRDVGGYEQYF
CDR3nt: TGTGCCAGCTCACCTTTCCGGGACGTAGGGGGCTACGAGCAGTACTTC

d_gene: .
abundance: .
v_gene: TRBV5-5
j_gene: TRBJ1-2
CDR3aa: CASSLVETAVSYTF
CDR3nt: TGTGCCAGCAGCTTGGTGGAGACAGCTGTGAGCTACACCTTC

d_gene: TRBD2
abundance: once
v_gene: TRBV6-2/TRBV6-3
j_gene: TRBJ2-7
CDR3aa: CASSYSKVAGGSYEQYF
CDR3nt: TGTGCCAGCAGTTACTCTAAAGTAGCGGGGGGATCCTACGAGCAGTACTTC

d_gene: TRBD1
abundance: .
v_gene: TRBV2
j_gene: TRBJ2-2
CDR3aa: CASNPGGTGELFF
CDR3nt: TGTGCCAGCAATCCAGGGGGAACCGGGGAGCTGTTTTTT

d_gene: .
abundance: .
v_gene: TRBV6-1
j_gene: TRBJ1-5
CDR3aa: CASSEYGGGRGGQPQHF
CDR3nt: TGTGCCAGCAGTGAATATGGCGGCGGACGAGGAGGTCAGCCCCAGCATTTT

d_gene: .
abundance: .
v_gene: TRBV7-2
j_gene: TRBJ1-3
CDR3aa: CASSLGRGRGNTIYF
CDR3nt: TGTGCCAGCAGCTTAGGTCGGGGTCGGGGAAACACCATATATTTT

d_gene: .
abundance: .
v_gene: TRBV13
j_gene: TRBJ1-1
CDR3aa: CASSLGKGHYTEAFF
CDR3nt: TGTGCCAGCAGCTTAGGGAAGGGACACTACACTGAAGCTTTCTTT

d_gene: .
abundance: .
v_gene: TRBV6-2/TRBV6-3
j_gene: TRBJ1-5
CDR3aa: CASSYLDSNQPQHF
CDR3nt: TGTGCCAGCAGTTACCTAGACAGCAATCAGCCCCAGCATTTT

d_gene: .
abundance: .
v_gene: TRBV30
j_gene: TRBJ1-2
CDR3aa: CAGLPQDGYTF
CDR3nt: TGTGCCGGTTTGCCGCAGGATGGCTACACCTTC

d_gene: TRBD2
abundance: .
v_gene: TRBV9
j_gene: TRBJ2-3
CDR3aa: CASSGDYPSTDTQYF
CDR3nt: TGTGCCAGCAGCGGGGACTACCCTAGCACAGATACGCAGTATTTT

d_gene: .
abundance: .
v_gene: TRBV10-3
j_gene: TRBJ1-1
CDR3aa: CATKNPTDTEAFF
CDR3nt: TGTGCCACCAAAAACCCGACAGACACTGAAGCTTTCTTT

d_gene: .
abundance: .
v_gene: TRBV19
j_gene: TRBJ1-2
CDR3aa: CASRNTFNYGYTF
CDR3nt: TGTGCCAGCAGAAACACGTTCAACTATGGCTACACCTTC

d_gene: .
abundance: .
v_gene: TRBV7-8
j_gene: TRBJ1-1
CDR3aa: CASSLLEGSTEAFF
CDR3nt: TGTGCCAGCAGCTTATTAGAGGGAAGCACTGAAGCTTTCTTT

d_gene: .
abundance: .
v_gene: TRBV4-1
j_gene: TRBJ1-5
CDR3aa: CASSQGLSGNSNQPQHF
CDR3nt: TGCGCCAGCAGCCAAGGATTATCAGGGAATAGCAATCAGCCCCAGCATTTT

d_gene: .
abundance: .
v_gene: TRBV23-1
j_gene: TRBJ1-2
CDR3aa: CASNSSAF
CDR3nt: TGCGCCAGCAATTCAAGCGCCTTC

d_gene: .
abundance: .
v_gene: TRBV5-4
j_gene: TRBJ1-1
CDR3aa: CASSSFVGGTGTEAFF
CDR3nt: TGTGCCAGCAGTTCCTTCGTAGGCGGGACGGGCACTGAAGCTTTCTTT

d_gene: .
abundance: .
v_gene: TRBV5-6
j_gene: TRBJ1-2
CDR3aa: CASSLTGQEGYTF
CDR3nt: TGTGCCAGCAGCTTAACAGGGCAGGAAGGCTACACCTTC

d_gene: .
abundance: .
v_gene: TRBV5-1
j_gene: TRBJ2-7
CDR3aa: CASSSGVTYEQYF
CDR3nt: TGCGCCAGCAGCTCAGGGGTCACCTACGAGCAGTACTTC

d_gene: TRBD1
abundance: .
v_gene: TRBV5-1
j_gene: TRBJ1-1
CDR3aa: CASSLGQGSRTEAFF
CDR3nt: TGCGCCAGCAGCTTGGGACAGGGCTCGCGGACTGAAGCTTTCTTT

d_gene: TRBD1
abundance: .
v_gene: TRBV2
j_gene: TRBJ1-1
CDR3aa: CASSAQGAQTFF
CDR3nt: TGTGCCAGCAGCGCACAGGGGGCGCAAACTTTCTTT

d_gene: TRBD1
abundance: few
v_gene: TRBV7-2
j_gene: TRBJ2-7
CDR3aa: CASSTGTGEGEQYF
CDR3nt: TGTGCCAGCAGCACAGGGACAGGCGAGGGCGAGCAGTACTTC

d_gene: TRBD1
abundance: .
v_gene: TRBV4-1
j_gene: TRBJ1-6
CDR3aa: CASSQVGQGIPLHF
CDR3nt: TGCGCCAGCAGCCAAGTGGGACAGGGAATCCCCCTCCACTTT

d_gene: TRBD1
abundance: once
v_gene: TRBV5-5
j_gene: TRBJ1-1
CDR3aa: CASSRDRESPLTEAFF
CDR3nt: TGTGCCAGCAGCCGGGACAGGGAGTCCCCTCTCACTGAAGCTTTCTTT

d_gene: .
abundance: .
v_gene: TRBV10-3
j_gene: TRBJ2-3
CDR3aa: CAIRSGLSTDTQYF
CDR3nt: TGTGCCATCAGAAGCGGGTTGAGCACAGATACGCAGTATTTT

d_gene: TRBD2
abundance: once
v_gene: TRBV11-3
j_gene: TRBJ2-5
CDR3aa: CASSFWGEGRYQETQYF
CDR3nt: TGTGCCAGCAGCTTTTGGGGGGAGGGCCGCTACCAAGAGACCCAGTACTTC

d_gene: .
abundance: .
v_gene: TRBV5-6
j_gene: TRBJ1-6
CDR3aa: CASRLASLGNSPLHF
CDR3nt: TGTGCCAGCAGGTTAGCAAGCCTAGGCAATTCACCCCTCCACTTT